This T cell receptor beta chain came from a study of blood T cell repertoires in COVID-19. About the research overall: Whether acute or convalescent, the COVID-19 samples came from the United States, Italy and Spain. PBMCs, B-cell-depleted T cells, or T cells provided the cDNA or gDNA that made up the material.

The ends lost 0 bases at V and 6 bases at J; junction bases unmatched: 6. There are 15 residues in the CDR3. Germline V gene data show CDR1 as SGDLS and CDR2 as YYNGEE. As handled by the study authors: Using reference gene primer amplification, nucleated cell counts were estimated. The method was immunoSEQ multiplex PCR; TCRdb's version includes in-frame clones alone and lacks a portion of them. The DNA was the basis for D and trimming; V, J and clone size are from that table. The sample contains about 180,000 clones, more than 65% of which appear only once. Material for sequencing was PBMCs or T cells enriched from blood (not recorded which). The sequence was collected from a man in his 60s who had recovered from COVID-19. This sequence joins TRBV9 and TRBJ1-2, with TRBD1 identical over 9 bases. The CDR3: CASSVDGQGTDGYTF. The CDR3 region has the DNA TGTGCCAGCAGCGTAGACGGACAGGGGACGGATGGCTACACCTTC.